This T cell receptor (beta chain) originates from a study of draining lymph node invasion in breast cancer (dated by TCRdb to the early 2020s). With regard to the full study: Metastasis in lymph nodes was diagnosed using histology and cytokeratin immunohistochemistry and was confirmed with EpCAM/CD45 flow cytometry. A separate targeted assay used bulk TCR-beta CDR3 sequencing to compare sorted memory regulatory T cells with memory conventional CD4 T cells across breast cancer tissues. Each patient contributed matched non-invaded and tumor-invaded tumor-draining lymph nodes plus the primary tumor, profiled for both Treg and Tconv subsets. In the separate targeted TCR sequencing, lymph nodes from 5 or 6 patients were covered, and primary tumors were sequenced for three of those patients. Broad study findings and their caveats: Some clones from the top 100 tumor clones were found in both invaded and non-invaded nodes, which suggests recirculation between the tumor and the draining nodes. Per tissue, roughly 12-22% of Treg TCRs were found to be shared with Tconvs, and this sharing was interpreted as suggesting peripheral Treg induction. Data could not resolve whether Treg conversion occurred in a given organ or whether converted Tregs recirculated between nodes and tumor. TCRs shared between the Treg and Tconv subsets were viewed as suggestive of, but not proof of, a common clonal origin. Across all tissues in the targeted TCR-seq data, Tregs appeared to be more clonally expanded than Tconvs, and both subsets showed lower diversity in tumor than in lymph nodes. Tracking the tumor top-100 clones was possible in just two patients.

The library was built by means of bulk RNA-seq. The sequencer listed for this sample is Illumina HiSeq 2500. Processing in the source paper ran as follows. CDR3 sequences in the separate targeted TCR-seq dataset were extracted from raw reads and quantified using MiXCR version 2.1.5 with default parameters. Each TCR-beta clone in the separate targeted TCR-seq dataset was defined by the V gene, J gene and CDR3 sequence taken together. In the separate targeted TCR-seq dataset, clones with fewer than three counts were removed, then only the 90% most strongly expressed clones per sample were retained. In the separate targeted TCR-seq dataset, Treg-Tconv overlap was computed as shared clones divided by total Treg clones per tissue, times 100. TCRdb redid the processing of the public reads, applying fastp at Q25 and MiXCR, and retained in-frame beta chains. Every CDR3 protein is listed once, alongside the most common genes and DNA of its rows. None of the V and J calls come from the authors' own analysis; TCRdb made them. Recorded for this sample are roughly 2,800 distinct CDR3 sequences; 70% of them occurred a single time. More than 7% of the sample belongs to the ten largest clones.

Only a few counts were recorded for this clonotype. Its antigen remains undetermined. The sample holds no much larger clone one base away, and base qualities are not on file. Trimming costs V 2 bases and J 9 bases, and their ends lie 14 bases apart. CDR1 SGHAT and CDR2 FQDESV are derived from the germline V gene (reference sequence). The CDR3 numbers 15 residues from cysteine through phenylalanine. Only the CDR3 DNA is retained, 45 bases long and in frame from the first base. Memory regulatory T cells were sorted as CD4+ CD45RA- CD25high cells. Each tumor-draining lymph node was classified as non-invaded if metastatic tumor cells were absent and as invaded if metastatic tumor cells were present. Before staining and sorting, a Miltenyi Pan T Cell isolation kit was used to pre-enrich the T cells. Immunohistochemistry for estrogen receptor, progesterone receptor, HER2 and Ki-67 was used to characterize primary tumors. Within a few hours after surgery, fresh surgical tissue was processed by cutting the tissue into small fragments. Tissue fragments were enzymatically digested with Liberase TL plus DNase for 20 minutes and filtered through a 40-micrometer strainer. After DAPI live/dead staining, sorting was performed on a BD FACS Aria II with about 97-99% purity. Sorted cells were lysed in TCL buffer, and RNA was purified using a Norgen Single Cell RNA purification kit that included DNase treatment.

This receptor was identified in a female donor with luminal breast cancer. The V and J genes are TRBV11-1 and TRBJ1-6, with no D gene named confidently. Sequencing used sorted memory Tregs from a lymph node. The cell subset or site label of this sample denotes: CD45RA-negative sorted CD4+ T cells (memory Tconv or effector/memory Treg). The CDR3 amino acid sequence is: CASSLSFPTSSPLHF. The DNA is TGTGCCAGCAGCTTAAGTTTCCCGACTTCTTCACCCCTCCACTTT.